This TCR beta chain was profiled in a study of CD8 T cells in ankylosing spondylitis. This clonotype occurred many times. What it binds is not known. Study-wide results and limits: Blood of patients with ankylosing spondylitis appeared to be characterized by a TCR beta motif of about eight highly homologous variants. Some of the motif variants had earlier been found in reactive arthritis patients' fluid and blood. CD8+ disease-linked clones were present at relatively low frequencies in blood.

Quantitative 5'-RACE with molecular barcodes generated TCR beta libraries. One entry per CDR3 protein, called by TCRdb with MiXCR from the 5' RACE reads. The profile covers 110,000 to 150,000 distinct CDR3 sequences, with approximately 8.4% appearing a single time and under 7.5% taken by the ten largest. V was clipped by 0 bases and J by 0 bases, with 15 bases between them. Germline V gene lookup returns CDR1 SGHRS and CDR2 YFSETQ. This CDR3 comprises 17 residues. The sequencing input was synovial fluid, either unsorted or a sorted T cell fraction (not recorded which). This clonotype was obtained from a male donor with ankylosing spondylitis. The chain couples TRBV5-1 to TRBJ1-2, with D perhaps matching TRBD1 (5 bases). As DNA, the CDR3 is TGCGCCAGCAGCTTGGGCGGGTCCGCAGGGTCTAACTATGGCTACACCTTC. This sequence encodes CASSLGGSAGSNYGYTF.